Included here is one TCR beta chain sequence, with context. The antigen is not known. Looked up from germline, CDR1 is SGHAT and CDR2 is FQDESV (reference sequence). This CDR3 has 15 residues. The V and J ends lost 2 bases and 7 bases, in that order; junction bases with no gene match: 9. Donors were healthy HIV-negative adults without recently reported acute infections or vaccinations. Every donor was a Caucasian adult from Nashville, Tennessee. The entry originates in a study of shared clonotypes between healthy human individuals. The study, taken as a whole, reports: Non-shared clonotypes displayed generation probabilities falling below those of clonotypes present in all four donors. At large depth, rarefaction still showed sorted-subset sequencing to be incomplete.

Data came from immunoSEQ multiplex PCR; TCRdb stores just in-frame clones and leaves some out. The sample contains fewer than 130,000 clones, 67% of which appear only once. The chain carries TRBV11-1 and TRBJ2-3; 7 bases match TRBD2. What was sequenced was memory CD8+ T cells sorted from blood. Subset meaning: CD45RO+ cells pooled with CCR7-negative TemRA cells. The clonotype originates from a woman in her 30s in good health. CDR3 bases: TGTGCCAGCAGCTTAACCGGGAAAGCGGGGAATACGCAGTATTTT. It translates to CASSLTGKAGNTQYF. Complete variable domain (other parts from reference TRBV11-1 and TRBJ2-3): EAEVAQSPRYKITEKSQAVAFWCDPISGHATLYWYRQILGQGPELLVQFQDESVVDDSQLPKDRFSAERLKGVDSTLKIQPAELGDSAMYLCASSLTGKAGNTQYFGPGTRLTVL.